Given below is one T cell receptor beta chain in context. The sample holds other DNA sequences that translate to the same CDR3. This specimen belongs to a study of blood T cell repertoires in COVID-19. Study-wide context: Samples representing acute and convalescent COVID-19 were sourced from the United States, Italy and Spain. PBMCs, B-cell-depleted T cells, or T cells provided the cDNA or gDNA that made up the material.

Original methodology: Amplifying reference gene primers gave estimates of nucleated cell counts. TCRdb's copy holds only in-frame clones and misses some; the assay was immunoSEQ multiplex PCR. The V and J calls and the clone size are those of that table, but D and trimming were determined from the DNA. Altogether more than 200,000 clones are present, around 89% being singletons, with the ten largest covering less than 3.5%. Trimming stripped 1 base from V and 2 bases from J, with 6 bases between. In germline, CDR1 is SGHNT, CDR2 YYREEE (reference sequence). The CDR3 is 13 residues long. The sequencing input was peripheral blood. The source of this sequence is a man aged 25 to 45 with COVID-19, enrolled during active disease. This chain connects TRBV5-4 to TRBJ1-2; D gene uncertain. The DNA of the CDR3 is TGTGCCAGCAGCTTGAGAGTAAACTATGGCTACACCTTC. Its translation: CASSLRVNYGYTF.